This TCR beta chain appears in the sequencing data of a study of T cell clonality in common variable immunodeficiency. Study-wide results and caveats: CVID subjects showed higher TCRbeta clonality than healthy controls. Common variable immunodeficiency TCR beta sequences reportedly had fewer deletions and N-nucleotide insertions. What drives increased CVID clonality needs T cell subpopulation sequencing. Shared TCRbeta clones were fewer between CVID subjects than controls.

This clone was picked up many times. What it binds is not known. The observed sequence ends 3 residues before the CDR3 terminus, with the missing tail filled in from the germline J gene. Profiling relied on immunoSEQ multiplex PCR, and the TCRdb table lists in-frame clones only, not all of them. The sample is made up of 57,000 or so clones, none counted only once. This CDR3 is built from 17 residues. The ends were cut back, 2 bases at V and 0 bases at J, with 14 bases in the middle. This chain links TRBV12-3 or TRBV12-4 with TRBJ2-1, with a possible D match to TRBD1 (8 bases). The clonotype was recovered from a person between 18 and 69 years old in good health. The sample consisted of peripheral blood mononuclear cells. The part of the CDR3 DNA that was read is TGTGCCAGCAGTTTAACAACAGGGGGGGACTCCTACAATGAG. Translating it yields CASSLTTGGDSYNE. In full, the CDR3 reads CASSLTTGGDSYNEQFF.